Here is one T cell receptor beta chain with its context. The sample holds many counts of this clonotype. This receptor's antigen is unknown. Qualities for individual bases were not recorded, and no much larger clone is one base off. The entry originates in a study of regulatory T cells in long-lasting Graves disease listed by TCRdb under 2021. Looking at the study overall: Patients with newly diagnosed Graves' disease had been on antithyroid drugs for under 3 months. Persistent Graves' disease patients were compared with newly diagnosed Graves' disease patients by peripheral blood TCR sequencing and RNA sequencing. The study was conducted in China and was registered as a clinical trial. A total of about 33 samples underwent TCR sequencing, from around 13 patients with persistent Graves' disease and approximately 20 patients with newly diagnosed Graves' disease. The paper as a whole reports these results and caveats: Preferential use of TRBV28, TRBJ1-2 and TRBJ2-5 was observed in persistent disease, whereas TRBV20-1 and TRBJ2-1 were favored in newly diagnosed disease. Only the TCR beta chain was sequenced and analyzed. The study examined only peripheral blood because the primary lesion, thyroid tissue, could not be accessed. The authors noted that the small sample size was a limitation that may lower accuracy. A larger number of public clonotypes was shared among persistent patients (2,741) than among newly diagnosed patients (roughly 1,000). Compared with newly diagnosed patients, persistent Graves' disease patients had lower TCR Shannon entropy and fewer highly expanded clones, which suggests clonal expansion.

Library preparation used multiplex PCR. TCRdb names Illumina HiSeq 4000 as the instrument used. To build TCR beta libraries, CDR3 regions were amplified by Arm-PCR using iRepertoire HTBI primers. Gel purification was performed on PCR products prior to sequencing. On the study's bioinformatics: A total of fewer than 80 TRBV and approximately 15 TRBJ segments were identified across samples and were used for gene usage analysis of CDR3 amino acid clonotypes. COPE and FqMerger were used to merge the filtered high-quality paired reads into contigs. Contigs were aligned with BLAST to IMGT TRBV, TRBD and TRBJ reference genes, and CDR3 was defined per IMGT. Clonotypes above 0.1% frequency were classified as highly expanded clones. Shannon entropy was used to measure repertoire diversity, and the Gini coefficient was used to measure V-J evenness. A clonotype found in more than one individual was treated as public. The public reads were run again by TCRdb, first through fastp at Q25 and then through MiXCR, and only productive beta chains were kept. Merged by CDR3 protein, the rows form single entries marked with the most common genes and DNA. V and J calls and clone size were set by TCRdb, not the authors. Within this sample are 350,000 to 450,000 distinct CDR3 sequences, with around 17% of them counted one time only. The ten most abundant clones make up roughly 30% of the sample.

This specimen's time point label, per the study, means: newly diagnosed GD, antithyroid drugs for less than 3 months. RNA was extracted from PBMCs in TRIzol for both TCR sequencing and RNA sequencing. Graves' disease was diagnosed according to American Thyroid Association guidelines. The patients came from an endocrinology department in Xi'an, China. Each patient gave around 9 milliliters of peripheral blood, collected in an EDTA anticoagulant tube. Ficoll Paque Plus density gradient separation was used to isolate PBMCs, and no further T cell sorting was done. An Agilent 2100 Bioanalyzer and agarose gel were used to check RNA quality, and a NanoDrop 2000 was used to measure RNA concentration. Looking up the germline V gene (reference sequence) yields CDR1 LGHDT and CDR2 YNNKEL. Cut back by 2 bases and 1 base, the V and J ends lie 16 bases apart. The cysteine opens and the phenylalanine closes a CDR3 of 17 amino acids. The entry retains the CDR3 DNA only, 51 bases that are in frame from base 1.

The same data also went into a second study, on T cells in Graves' hyperthyroidism and ophthalmopathy. Drawing on the second study: Stable Graves' hyperthyroidism was defined as the absence of progression to ophthalmopathy over 18 months of follow-up. Hyperthyroidism patients were aged 18 to 65 years and newly diagnosed, with disease duration of less than 2 months. Any patient with an uncontrolled infection, another autoimmune disease, pregnancy or lactation was excluded. Diagnoses were based on clinical symptoms, serum thyroxine and TRAb, thyroid ultrasound and orbital computed tomography. The first round of RT-PCR for the TCR CDR3 was performed with the HTBI primer set and the Qiagen OneStep RT-PCR kit. Most expanded thyroid clonotypes (frequency above 0.001) were also found in blood, which suggests that blood repertoires may mirror thyroid immune responses. A 13 V-J signature model separated ophthalmopathy from stable hyperthyroidism, with around 88% sensitivity and roughly 81% specificity in cross-validation and 80%/75% in testing. In validation, progression to ophthalmopathy was predicted by the model with 55% to 71% sensitivity and around 76% specificity, a median of approximately 6.5 months before onset. To identify distinguishing TCR V-J signatures, a discovery cohort of about 100 patients was used, comprising some 45 with Graves' ophthalmopathy and around 57 with stable Graves' hyperthyroidism. Prospective prediction of ophthalmopathy was tested in an independent validation cohort of fewer than 20 hyperthyroidism patients and some 17 patients who later progressed to ophthalmopathy. The 95 to 100 discovery patients were randomly divided into training and test sets at a 7:3 ratio. In addition, the study compared T-cell repertoires in thyroid tissue and in blood from roughly six Graves' hyperthyroidism patients. Following sampling, methimazole starting at 30 mg daily was given to hyperthyroidism patients, and high-dose intravenous methylprednisolone was given to ophthalmopathy patients. The libraries were constructed in a second round of multiplex PCR and then size-selected and purified. The libraries were sequenced on an Illumina HiSeq2000 using paired-end 100 bp reads. SOAPnuke was used to process the raw data, throwing out any read that contained adapters or uncalled bases, had a mean Phred below 15, or lacked an exact constant-primer or identifier match. High-quality paired reads were merged using COPE v1.2.5, and each unique nucleotide sequence was defined as a clonotype. MiTCR v1.1 was used to align clonotypes to the IMGT TRBV, TRBD and TRBJ reference segments. Only V-J combinations with frequency above 0.0001, covering about 99% of repertoires, were analysed. A TCS score was defined as the ratio of F50 (clonal expansion) to E x V (chaos), with BLOSUM62-based TCRdist applied between CDR3 peptides within each V-J. Welch's t-statistics and random forest reduced around 550 V-J features to roughly 13, which were used in a naive Bayes classifier (R e1071). No statistical method was used to set the sample size in advance, and investigators knew the group allocation. The paper describes TCR Vbeta CDR3 sequencing of 135 peripheral blood samples, made up of approximately 40 ophthalmopathy patients, around 78 hyperthyroidism patients and some 17 progressor patients.

This receptor was identified in a middle-aged man with Graves disease. Donor details come from another sample of the same person, matched by shared clones. The rearrangement combines TRBV3-1 with TRBJ2-3, with TRBD2 as a weak D call on 7 bases. The sequencing here drew on peripheral blood mononuclear cells (PBMCs), taken at new diagnosis, from a patient treated with antithyroid drugs. The DNA sequence is TGTGCCAGCAGCCAATGGGGAGGGGGGCTCGGCACAGATACGCAGTATTTT. Its translation is CASSQWGGGLGTDTQYF.